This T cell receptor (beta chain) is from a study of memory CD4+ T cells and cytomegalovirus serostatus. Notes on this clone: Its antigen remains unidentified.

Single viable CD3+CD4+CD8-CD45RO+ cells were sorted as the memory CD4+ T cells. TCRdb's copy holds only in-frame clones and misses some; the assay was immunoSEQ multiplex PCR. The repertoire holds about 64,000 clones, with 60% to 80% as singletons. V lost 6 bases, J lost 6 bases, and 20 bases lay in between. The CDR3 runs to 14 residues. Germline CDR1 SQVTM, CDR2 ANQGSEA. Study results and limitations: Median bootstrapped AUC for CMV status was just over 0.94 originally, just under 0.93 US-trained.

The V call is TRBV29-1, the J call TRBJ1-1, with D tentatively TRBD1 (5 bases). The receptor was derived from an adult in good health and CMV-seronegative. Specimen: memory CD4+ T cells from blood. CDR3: CSVRGGEILAEAFF. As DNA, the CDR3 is TGCAGCGTCCGGGGGGGGGAGATATTGGCTGAAGCTTTCTTT.